A single sample is the source of the 28 T cell receptor beta chains below, sequenced in a study of blood T cell repertoires in COVID-19. The protocol was immunoSEQ multiplex PCR, while the TCRdb copy is restricted to in-frame clones and leaves out a portion. The table lists some 490,000 clones, 75% to 90% of them singletons. Sequencing was performed on PBMCs or T cells enriched from blood (not recorded which). The receptor set was obtained from a woman aged 60 to 75 who had recovered from COVID-19.

The genes are TRBV13 and TRBJ1-2; 7 positions agree with TRBD1. The germline CDR1 and CDR2 sequences are PRHDT and FYEKMQ (reference sequence). The CDR3 has 13 amino acids. The V segment lost 5 bases and the J segment 4 bases; nucleotides outside the gene matches: 4. The CDR3 here is CASSQDRVYGYTF. In DNA, the CDR3 is TGTGCCAGCAGCCAAGACAGGGTCTATGGCTACACCTTC.

Of note for this clone: Other nucleotide sequences from this sample produce the same CDR3. This rearrangement joins TRBV18 to TRBJ2-1, with D possibly being TRBD1 (6 bases). Trimming removed 3 bases at V and 0 bases at J, with 9 bases between. CDR3 length: 15 residues. CDR1 KGHSH and CDR2 LQKENI come from the germline V gene. The CDR3 loop is CASSPDRSSYNEQFF. For the CDR3, the DNA is TGTGCCAGCTCACCTGACAGGAGCTCCTACAATGAGCAGTTCTTC. Complete variable domain (other parts from reference TRBV18 and TRBJ2-1): NAGVMQNPRHLVRRRGQEARLRCSPMKGHSHVYWYRQLPEEGLKFMVYLQKENIIDESGMPKERFSAEFPKEGPSILRIQQVVRGDSAAYFCASSPDRSSYNEQFFGPGTRLTVL.

The chain is built from TRBV10-3 and TRBJ1-2; TRBD1 agrees at 7 bases. The V segment lost 0 bases and the J segment 8 bases; nucleotides outside the gene matches: 9. Germline assignment: CDR1 ENHRY and CDR2 SYGVKD. The CDR3 consists of 15 residues. CDR3 amino acids: CAISESGPGQRGYTF. Written as DNA, the CDR3 is TGTGCCATCAGTGAGTCAGGGCCGGGACAGAGAGGCTACACCTTC.

This chain links TRBV5-1 with TRBJ1-1; 9 bases are a match to TRBD1. Germline V CDR1 and CDR2: SGHRS, YFSETQ. This CDR3 region has 16 residues. Trimming at V came to 1 base and at J to 10 bases, leaving 14 bases not matched to a gene. The CDR3 loop reads CASSLTGGTWLDGAFF. The CDR3 DNA follows: TGCGCCAGCAGCTTGACAGGGGGCACGTGGTTAGATGGAGCTTTCTTT. The whole variable domain, filled in from reference TRBV5-1 and TRBJ1-1, reads KAGVTQTPRYLIKTRGQQVTLSCSPISGHRSVSWYQQTPGQGLQFLFEYFSETQRNKGNFPGRFSGRQFSNSRSEMNVSTLELGDSALYLCASSLTGGTWLDGAFFGQGTRLTVV.

The chain recombines TRBV18 with TRBJ1-1; tentative D call: TRBD1 (5 bases). Germline V gene sequence: CDR1 KGHSH, CDR2 LQKENI. V lost 2 bases, J lost 1 base, and 8 bases lay in between. The CDR3 consists of 14 residues. The CDR3 DNA reads TGTGCCAGCTCACCAGTCCAGGGGAACACTGAAGCTTTCTTT. This encodes CASSPVQGNTEAFF.

The chain carries TRBV6-1 and TRBJ1-1; TRBD1 matches at 9 bases. V was pared by 1 base and J by 4 bases, with 13 bases of the junction left unmatched. The germline V gene has CDR1 MNHNS and CDR2 SASEGT. CDR3 size: 18 residues. The CDR3 nucleotides are TGTGCCAGCAGTGAAGGGGGTCACAGGGGGCGCATTGGCACTGAAGCTTTCTTT. It encodes CASSEGGHRGRIGTEAFF.

This clone occurred once. The V and J genes are TRBV12-3 or TRBV12-4 and TRBJ1-1, with 7 bases fitting TRBD1. V lost 6 bases and J lost 8; bases outside the gene matches: 6. The CDR3 has 12 residues. CDR3 bases: TGTGCCAGCAGGAAATGGACAGGAGAAGCTTTCTTT. It codes for CASRKWTGEAFF.

The chain links TRBV19 to TRBJ1-2, with TRBD1 matching 9 bases. Germline V gene sequence: CDR1 LNHDA, CDR2 SQIVND (reference sequence). J was trimmed by 4 bases and V by 3 bases; bases with no gene match: 12. This CDR3 contains 17 residues. The CDR3 DNA reads TGTGCCAGTAGTATGGGGAATACAGGGGGCAAGGTCTATGGCTACACCTTC. Translation: CASSMGNTGGKVYGYTF.

This chain connects TRBV18 to TRBJ2-1; TRBD1 aligns across 8 bases. This CDR3 has 16 amino acids. Losses at the gene ends were 6 bases for V and 0 bases for J; bases not matched to a gene: 7. From germline, CDR1 is KGHSH and CDR2 LQKENI. CDR3 in DNA: TGTGCCAGCTCTCCGACCGGGACAGGCTCCTACAATGAGCAGTTCTTC. Protein product: CASSPTGTGSYNEQFF.

J is TRBJ1-1 and V is TRBV28; D gene unclear. CDR1 and CDR2 from the germline V gene are MDHEN and SYDVKM. V was clipped by 3 bases and J by 1 base, with 6 bases between them. The CDR3 has 13 residues. DNA of the CDR3: TGTGCCAGCAGTTTCTCCAGGAACACTGAAGCTTTCTTT. It yields the protein CASSFSRNTEAFF.

V is TRBV10-2 and J is TRBJ2-1, with 8 bases matching TRBD2. V shed 2 bases and J 3 bases; nucleotides not matched to a gene: 3. Germline CDR1 reads WSHSY; CDR2 reads SAAADI. CDR3 length equals 15 residues. The CDR3 loop is CASSEGTRVYNEQFF. CDR3 coding DNA: TGCGCCAGCAGTGAGGGGACTAGGGTCTACAATGAGCAGTTCTTC.

This sequence joins TRBV7-2 and TRBJ2-7; 9 bases are shared with TRBD1. Germline V gives CDR1 SGHTA, CDR2 FQGNSA. The CDR3 covers 15 residues. V lost 1 base, J lost 10 bases, and 11 bases stayed unmatched. For the CDR3, the DNA is TGTGCCAGCAGCTTAGGGGCCCCGGGACAGGGTCCTCAGTACTTC. The encoded protein is CASSLGAPGQGPQYF.

V is TRBV11-2 and J is TRBJ2-2; 14 bases line up with TRBD2. From germline, CDR1 is SGHAT and CDR2 FQNNGV. The CDR3 is made up of 19 amino acids. Trimming at V came to 4 bases and at J to 7 bases, leaving 14 bases not matched to a gene. CDR3 sequence (DNA): TGTGCCAGCAGCTCTAGTCCGACTAGCGGGGGGGAGCAAAGCGGGGAGCTGTTTTTT. Amino acid sequence: CASSSSPTSGGEQSGELFF. Looking up the rest from reference TRBV11-2 and TRBJ2-2 gives the full variable domain: EAGVAQSPRYKIIEKRQSVAFWCNPISGHATLYWYQQILGQGPKLLIQFQNNGVVDDSQLPKDRFSAERLKGVDSTLKIQPAKLEDSAVYLCASSSSPTSGGEQSGELFFGEGSRLTVL.

This rearrangement joins TRBV9 to TRBJ2-2, with D uncertain. Germline V lookup: CDR1 SGDLS, CDR2 YYNGEE. The CDR3 spans 12 residues. V was shortened by 2 bases and J by 6 bases, with 5 bases between the two germline ends. The chain's CDR3 is CASSVNAGELFF. The CDR3 bases are TGTGCCAGCAGCGTCAATGCCGGGGAGCTGTTTTTT.

V gene TRBV28 combines with J gene TRBJ2-3, with unresolved D. The CDR3 extends over 14 amino acids. V shed 5 bases and J shed 3 bases, with 12 bases lying between them. The germline V gene encodes CDR1 MDHEN and CDR2 SYDVKM. CDR3 sequence reads: CASSPPRSTDTQYF. The CDR3 DNA sequence: TGTGCCAGCAGTCCCCCGAGAAGTACAGATACGCAGTATTTT.

The gene calls are TRBV24-1 and TRBJ1-1; 7 positions agree with TRBD1. The junction had 5 bases not matched to a gene; V was cut back by 4 bases and J by 4 bases. CDR3 size: 14 residues. CDR1 and CDR2 (germline): KGHDR, SFDVKD. CDR3 loop: CATSETGPGTEAFF. In nucleotides, the CDR3 is TGTGCCACCAGTGAGACAGGGCCTGGCACTGAAGCTTTCTTT.

V usage is TRBV24-1 and J usage is TRBJ1-2; unclear D gene. CDR3 size: 13 residues. The germline CDR1 and CDR2 sequences are KGHDR and SFDVKD. Deletions cut 4 bases from V and 5 bases from J, with 10 bases between. The CDR3 DNA sequence: TGTGCCACCAGTGACCCGCGAGGGTATGGCTACACCTTC. Translation gives CATSDPRGYGYTF.

The rearrangement joins TRBV24-1 to TRBJ1-2, with a weak D call TRBD1 (5 bases). CDR1 is KGHDR and CDR2 is SFDVKD in the germline V gene. The germline V and J ends were trimmed by 5 bases and 8 bases, with 26 bases remaining between them. The CDR3 has 17 residues. The CDR3: CATSGGGLFPDHRGYTF. CDR3 bases: TGTGCCACCAGTGGGGGCGGACTATTTCCCGACCACAGGGGCTACACCTTC.

This chain uses TRBV19 with TRBJ1-2, with TRBD1 identical over 11 bases. Germline assignment: CDR1 LNHDA and CDR2 SQIVND (reference sequence). CDR3 length: 16 amino acids. Losses at the gene ends were 5 bases for V and 6 bases for J; bases not matched to a gene: 11. This chain's CDR3 is CASSLRTGGLSDGYTF. The DNA of the CDR3 is TGTGCCAGTAGTCTCCGGACAGGGGGCCTCTCGGATGGCTACACCTTC. Full variable domain (rest looked up from reference TRBV19 and TRBJ1-2): DGGITQSPKYLFRKEGQNVTLSCEQNLNHDAMYWYRQDPGQGLRLIYYSQIVNDFQKGDIAEGYSVSREKKESFPLTVTSAQKNPTAFYLCASSLRTGGLSDGYTFGSGTRLTVV.

The chain uses TRBV7-8 and TRBJ2-1, with D possibly being TRBD2 (5 bases). The ends were cut back, 4 bases at V and 1 base at J, with 14 bases in the middle. This CDR3 comprises 16 residues. Germline-derived CDR1 and CDR2 are SGHVS and FQNEAQ. CDR3 sequence reads: CASSSVGVTSYNEQFF. CDR3 DNA sequence: TGTGCCAGCAGCTCCGTCGGGGTTACGTCCTACAATGAGCAGTTCTTC. Based on the CDR3 plus reference TRBV7-8 and TRBJ2-1, the full variable domain is GAGVSQSPRYKVAKRGQDVALRCDPISGHVSLFWYQQALGQGPEFLTYFQNEAQLDKSGLPSDRFFAERPEGSVSTLKIQRTQQEDSAVYLCASSSVGVTSYNEQFFGPGTRLTVL.

The chain joins TRBV30 to TRBJ2-2; no reliable D call. Per the germline V gene, CDR1 is GTSNPN and CDR2 is SVGIG (reference sequence). The CDR3 is 13 amino acids. V dropped 2 bases and J dropped 2 bases, with 6 bases sitting between them. The CDR3 nucleotides read TGTGCCTGGAGTCCCCAAAACACCGGGGAGCTGTTTTTT. Protein sequence: CAWSPQNTGELFF.

This clone turned up a few times. This chain links TRBV3-1 (or the pseudogene TRBV3-2) with TRBJ1-3; D possibly corresponds to TRBD1 (5 bases). Germline CDR1 reads LGHDT; CDR2 reads YNNKEL (reference sequence). The CDR3 runs 16 residues. Trimming stripped 4 bases from V and 0 bases from J, with 13 bases between. For the CDR3, the DNA is TGTGCCAGCAGCCGCCTTGGGGGGAGCTCTGGAAACACCATATATTTT. As protein: CASSRLGGSSGNTIYF.

This chain uses TRBV6-5 with TRBJ1-2; TRBD1 matches 7 bases. There are 15 residues in the CDR3. V shed 4 bases, J shed 8 bases, and the junction held 13 bases outside the gene matches. CDR1 and CDR2 (germline): MNHEY, SVGAGI. The CDR3 region is CASSLPGQSLFGYTF. CDR3 coding DNA: TGTGCCAGCAGTTTACCGGGACAGAGCCTCTTCGGCTACACCTTC.

The gene calls are TRBV5-1 and TRBJ2-5; weak D call: TRBD2 (5 bases). Germline CDR1 reads SGHRS; CDR2 reads YFSETQ. The CDR3 runs 13 residues. The germline V and J ends were trimmed by 4 bases and 2 bases, with 9 bases remaining between them. The CDR3 loop is CASSPGIQETQYF. DNA of the CDR3: TGCGCCAGCAGCCCCGGGATTCAAGAGACCCAGTACTTC.

The genes are TRBV19 and TRBJ2-1, with 12 bases fitting TRBD2. Germline V lookup: CDR1 LNHDA, CDR2 SQIVND (reference sequence). After removal of 4 bases from V and 9 bases from J, the junction contained 4 bases not matched to a gene. The CDR3 runs to 14 residues. This chain's CDR3 is CASSTTSGGREQFF. CDR3 nucleotide sequence: TGTGCCAGTAGTACGACTAGCGGGGGACGTGAGCAGTTCTTC.

The chain employs TRBV15 and TRBJ1-5, with TRBD1 as a possible D gene (6 bases). This CDR3 has 14 amino acids. V was trimmed by 0 bases and J by 6 bases, leaving 9 bases between them. Germline values: CDR1 LNHNV, CDR2 YYDKDF (reference sequence). CDR3 residues: CATSRDGGSQPQHF. The CDR3 region has the DNA TGTGCCACCAGCAGAGATGGGGGCAGTCAGCCCCAGCATTTT.

This clone was observed once. The genes are TRBV5-6 and TRBJ1-1; D might be TRBD1 (6 bases). The V and J ends lost 3 bases and 2 bases respectively, with 14 bases between them. Germline CDR1 and CDR2: SGHDT and YYEEEE. The CDR3 length is 15 residues. The DNA for the CDR3 is TGTGCCAGCAGCTGGGGCTACAGGGTTAACACTGAAGCTTTCTTT. Amino acid sequence: CASSWGYRVNTEAFF.

The J gene is TRBJ2-5, the V gene TRBV2; 9 positions agree with TRBD1. V was clipped by 6 bases and J by 5 bases; unmatched bases: 10. The germline V gene encodes CDR1 SNHLY and CDR2 FYNNEI. The length of the CDR3 is 15 residues. The CDR3 is CASSFEQGARETQYF. The CDR3, as DNA: TGTGCCAGCAGCTTCGAACAGGGGGCTCGGGAGACCCAGTACTTC.